These T cell receptor beta chains were read from a single sample in a study of CD8 T cells in Susac syndrome. In TCRdb, the immunoSEQ multiplex PCR reads were re-called with MiXCR into one record per CDR3 protein. The data show roughly 140,000 distinct CDR3 sequences, almost 96% seen once. Sequenced sample: CD4+ T cells from PBMCs. The receptors come from a human donor with Susac syndrome. Each CDR3 is given with its conserved first and last residue. A D gene is named only where the DNA matches it firmly. Where a row states a size, it is once, few, many or the class of an expanded clone; other rows omit it.

v_call	d_call	j_call	clone_size	cdr3_aa	cdr3_nt
TRBV11-2	NA	TRBJ1-6	NA	CASGRDLGSPLHF	TGTGCCAGCGGAAGGGATTTAGGGTCACCCCTCCACTTT
TRBV24-1	NA	TRBJ2-2	NA	CATSGTRELFF	TGTGCCACCAGTGGGACCCGGGAGCTGTTTTTT
TRBV7-2	NA	TRBJ2-5	NA	CASSLGPEQGETQYF	TGTGCCAGCAGCTTAGGTCCCGAGCAGGGGGAGACCCAGTACTTC
TRBV2	TRBD1	TRBJ2-5	NA	CASSWAQGAQETQYF	TGTGCCAGCAGTTGGGCACAGGGGGCACAAGAGACCCAGTACTTC
TRBV7-9	NA	TRBJ2-1	NA	CASSSTRRKEQFF	TGTGCCAGCAGCAGTACCCGGCGGAAGGAGCAGTTCTTC
TRBV20-1	NA	TRBJ1-2	NA	CSARRGGFLYGYTF	TGCAGTGCTAGAAGGGGTGGGTTCCTCTATGGCTACACCTTC
TRBV3-1	NA	TRBJ2-7	NA	CASSQQGYEQYF	TGTGCCAGCAGCCAACAGGGATACGAGCAGTACTTC
TRBV5-6	TRBD1	TRBJ1-2	NA	CASSLTGGTNYGYTF	TGTGCCAGCAGCCTAACAGGGGGCACCAACTATGGCTACACCTTC
TRBV2	NA	TRBJ2-5	NA	CASRVQETQYF	TGTGCCAGCAGAGTCCAAGAGACCCAGTACTTC
TRBV29-1	NA	TRBJ2-5	NA	CSVGDQYF	TGCAGCGTTGGGGACCAGTACTTC
TRBV20-1	NA	TRBJ1-6	NA	CSAREEGSYNSPLHF	TGCAGTGCTAGAGAGGAGGGCTCCTATAATTCACCCCTCCACTTT
TRBV29-1	NA	TRBJ1-1	once	CSVPAVMNTEAFF	TGCAGCGTGCCTGCGGTCATGAACACTGAAGCTTTCTTT
TRBV19	NA	TRBJ2-7	NA	CASTGGDYEQYF	TGTGCCAGTACTGGTGGAGACTACGAGCAGTACTTC
TRBV25-1	TRBD1	TRBJ2-4	NA	CASREGQGAGKNIQYF	TGTGCCAGCAGGGAGGGACAGGGGGCCGGCAAAAACATTCAGTACTTC
TRBV20-1	NA	TRBJ1-1	once	CSARDLGGSAFF	TGCAGTGCTAGAGACCTAGGGGGATCGGCTTTCTTT
TRBV18	NA	TRBJ2-7	NA	CASSQTDQGREQYF	TGTGCCAGCTCCCAGACCGACCAAGGACGCGAGCAGTACTTC
TRBV25-1	TRBD1	TRBJ1-4	NA	CASGGQSWGYLFF	TGTGCCAGCGGGGGACAGTCTTGGGGGTATCTGTTTTTT
TRBV25-1	TRBD1	TRBJ2-5	NA	CASGGDRGEETQYF	TGTGCCAGCGGGGGGGACAGGGGAGAAGAGACCCAGTACTTC
TRBV2	NA	TRBJ2-7	NA	CASSEAPPGRGSYEQYF	TGTGCCAGCAGTGAAGCGCCGCCGGGAAGAGGCTCCTACGAGCAGTACTTC
TRBV5-5	TRBD2	TRBJ2-5	NA	CASSLARERTLQETQYF	TGTGCCAGCAGCTTGGCGCGGGAGCGGACCTTACAAGAGACCCAGTACTTC
TRBV6-5	NA	TRBJ1-5	NA	CASSPQWADQPQHF	TGTGCCAGCAGTCCGCAATGGGCGGATCAGCCCCAGCATTTT
TRBV20-1	NA	TRBJ2-5	NA	CSARSTIRETQYF	TGCAGTGCCAGGTCCACCATTCGGGAGACCCAGTACTTC
TRBV5-6	NA	TRBJ2-6	NA	CASIKPGANVLTF	TGTGCCAGCATCAAACCGGGGGCCAACGTCCTGACTTTC
TRBV7-9	TRBD1	TRBJ2-2	NA	CASSPRTGFTGELFF	TGTGCCAGCAGCCCTAGGACAGGGTTCACCGGGGAGCTGTTTTTT
TRBV20-1	NA	TRBJ2-5	NA	CSANEGRLQETQYF	TGCAGTGCTAATGAGGGGAGGCTACAAGAGACCCAGTACTTC
TRBV29-1	NA	TRBJ1-3	NA	CSVEENNSGNTIYF	TGCAGCGTTGAAGAAAATAACTCTGGAAACACCATATATTTT
TRBV2	TRBD1	TRBJ1-2	NA	CASSLTSGTVYGYTF	TGTGCCAGCAGTCTAACTTCCGGGACAGTCTATGGCTACACCTTC
TRBV4-1	TRBD2	TRBJ2-7	NA	CASSQMTAGGPYEQYF	TGCGCCAGCAGCCAGATGACAGCGGGGGGGCCTTACGAGCAGTACTTC
TRBV2	NA	TRBJ1-6	NA	CASSVMGVSPLHF	TGTGCCAGCAGTGTCATGGGGGTTTCACCCCTCCACTTT
TRBV20-1	NA	TRBJ1-1	NA	CSARDFGQVNTEAFF	TGCAGTGCTAGAGATTTCGGGCAGGTGAACACTGAAGCTTTCTTT
TRBV6-6	NA	TRBJ1-1	NA	CASSYEGEAFF	TGTGCCAGCAGTTACGAGGGTGAAGCTTTCTTT
TRBV11-2	TRBD1	TRBJ1-1	NA	CASSYSTGGWSTEAFF	TGTGCCAGCAGCTACTCTACAGGGGGCTGGAGCACTGAAGCTTTCTTT
TRBV28	NA	TRBJ1-5	NA	CASRISGNQPQHF	TGTGCCAGCAGGATCAGTGGCAATCAGCCCCAGCATTTT
TRBV24-1	TRBD2	TRBJ2-1	NA	CATSDPGPSGSTGEQFF	TGTGCCACCAGTGACCCAGGTCCTAGCGGGAGTACGGGTGAGCAGTTCTTC
TRBV29-1	TRBD1	TRBJ1-4	NA	CSVGTGKDEKLFF	TGCAGCGTTGGGACAGGGAAGGATGAAAAACTGTTTTTT
TRBV11-2	NA	TRBJ2-5	NA	CASSFAITETQYF	TGTGCCAGCAGCTTCGCCATTACGGAGACCCAGTACTTC
TRBV6-4	NA	TRBJ1-5	NA	CASSEWLGQPQHF	TGTGCCAGCAGTGAATGGTTGGGGCAGCCCCAGCATTTT
TRBV5-4	NA	TRBJ2-1	NA	CASSLVGPYNEQFF	TGTGCCAGCAGCTTGGTCGGGCCCTACAATGAGCAGTTCTTC
TRBV6-6	NA	TRBJ2-2	NA	CAVQGAGGLTGELFF	TGTGCCGTCCAAGGAGCAGGGGGGTTAACCGGGGAGCTGTTTTTT
TRBV12-3/TRBV12-4	NA	TRBJ2-3	NA	CASSTAPGTQYF	TGTGCCAGCAGTACCGCCCCGGGTACGCAGTATTTT
TRBV20-1	NA	TRBJ2-7	NA	CSARDPEVLYEQYF	TGCAGTGCTAGAGATCCGGAAGTATTGTACGAGCAGTACTTC
TRBV6-2/TRBV6-3	NA	TRBJ2-2	NA	CASRDWLTGELFF	TGTGCCAGCAGGGACTGGCTCACCGGGGAGCTGTTTTTT
TRBV12-3/TRBV12-4	TRBD1	TRBJ2-1	NA	CASSSTGTGLREQFF	TGTGCCAGCAGTTCAACCGGGACAGGCCTCCGTGAGCAGTTCTTC
TRBV5-6	NA	TRBJ2-5	NA	CASSLYPGETQYF	TGTGCCAGCAGCTTGTATCCGGGGGAGACCCAGTACTTC
TRBV9	NA	TRBJ1-2	NA	CASSVGAGDDYGYTF	TGTGCCAGCAGCGTAGGGGCAGGGGATGACTATGGCTACACCTTC
TRBV28	TRBD1	TRBJ2-7	NA	CASNSQGAGSHEQYF	TGTGCCAGCAATTCCCAGGGGGCTGGTTCCCACGAGCAGTACTTC
TRBV3-1	TRBD2	TRBJ2-7	NA	CASSTSGGYHEQYF	TGTGCCAGCAGCACTAGCGGGGGGTACCACGAGCAGTACTTC
TRBV15	NA	TRBJ2-2	NA	CATSRDPQNTGELFF	TGTGCCACCAGCAGAGATCCCCAGAACACCGGGGAGCTGTTTTTT
TRBV27	NA	TRBJ2-2	NA	CANPKETVNTGELFF	TGTGCCAACCCAAAAGAGACTGTGAACACCGGGGAGCTGTTTTTT
TRBV24-1	TRBD2	TRBJ2-3	NA	CATSGGLAGVPHTTDTQYF	TGTGCCACCAGTGGCGGACTAGCGGGAGTCCCCCACACCACAGATACGCAGTATTTT
TRBV14	NA	TRBJ2-1	once	CASSQVRGSHEQFF	TGTGCCAGCAGCCAAGTTCGGGGGTCGCATGAGCAGTTCTTC
TRBV5-1	NA	TRBJ1-1	NA	CASSLGSRTEAFF	TGCGCCAGCAGCTTAGGGAGTCGCACTGAAGCTTTCTTT
TRBV3-1	NA	TRBJ1-1	NA	CASSQRRLETEGTFF	TGTGCCAGCAGCCAGAGGAGATTGGAGACAGAGGGGACTTTCTTT
TRBV6-7	NA	TRBJ1-1	once	CARDLKTGYGRAFF	TGTGCCAGGGACCTAAAAACAGGGTACGGGAGGGCTTTCTTT
TRBV3-1	NA	TRBJ2-1	NA	CASSLAPGAGEQFF	TGTGCCAGCAGCCTGGCACCTGGGGCAGGGGAGCAGTTCTTC
TRBV18	NA	TRBJ2-1	NA	CASGVYQGSEQFF	TGTGCCAGCGGGGTATATCAGGGGAGCGAGCAGTTCTTC